This T cell receptor beta chain was documented in a study of T cell responses to AZD1222 COVID-19 vaccine. Broader study findings: Two AZD1222 administrations were followed by greater Spike-specific TCR breadth and depth.

This clone was observed a single time. The antigen is not known. Germline CDR1 SGDLS, CDR2 YYNGEE. This CDR3 contains 15 residues. V lost 4 bases to trimming and J lost 0 bases, with 11 bases between them. Profiled with immunoSEQ multiplex PCR; TCRdb holds only in-frame clones, not every one. The data contain some 110,000 clones, around nine tenths of them singletons. The sequence was obtained from an adult who received the AZD1222 COVID-19 vaccine. This material consisted of peripheral blood, taken 28 days after the second AZD1222 dose. The chain joins TRBV9 to TRBJ1-5, with D perhaps TRBD1 (5 bases). The CDR3 DNA follows: TGTGCCAGCAGCTTGACAGACCATAGCAATCAGCCCCAGCATTTT. This sequence encodes CASSLTDHSNQPQHF.